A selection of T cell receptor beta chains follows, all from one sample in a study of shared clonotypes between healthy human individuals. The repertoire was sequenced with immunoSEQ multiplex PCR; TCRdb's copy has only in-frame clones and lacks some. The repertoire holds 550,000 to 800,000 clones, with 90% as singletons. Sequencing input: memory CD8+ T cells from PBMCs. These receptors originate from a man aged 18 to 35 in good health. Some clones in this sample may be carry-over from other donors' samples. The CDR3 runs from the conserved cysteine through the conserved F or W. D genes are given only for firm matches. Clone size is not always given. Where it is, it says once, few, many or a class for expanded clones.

CASSLTWREDQETQYF | TGTGCCAGCAGCTTAACATGGCGGGAGGACCAAGAGACCCAGTACTTC | TRBV7-9 | NA | TRBD2 | TRBJ2-5 | 16
CASSPEVGGPWSEQYF | TGTGCCAGCAGCCCGGAGGTTGGGGGGCCTTGGAGCGAGCAGTACTTC | TRBV27 | NA | NA | TRBJ2-7 | 16
CASSEGYNQPQHF | TGTGCCAGCAGTGAAGGGTACAATCAGCCCCAGCATTTT | TRBV25-1 | NA | NA | TRBJ1-5 | 13
CASSSIRLAADEQFF | TGTGCCAGCAGTTCTATCCGACTAGCGGCGGACGAGCAGTTCTTC | TRBV27 | NA | TRBD2 | TRBJ2-1 | 15
CASSLHGTPYEQYF | TGTGCCAGCAGTTTACACGGGACACCGTACGAGCAGTACTTC | TRBV27 | NA | NA | TRBJ2-7 | 14
CAWSTGGEQYF | TGTGCCTGGAGCACAGGGGGCGAGCAGTACTTC | TRBV30 | NA | TRBD1 | TRBJ2-7 | 11
CASSLVRTGKEREQYF | TGTGCCAGCAGTCTTGTCCGGACAGGGAAGGAGCGGGAACAGTACTTC | TRBV28 | NA | NA | TRBJ2-7 | 16
CASSELAGELSQETQYF | TGTGCCAGCAGTGAACTAGCGGGAGAATTGTCACAAGAGACCCAGTACTTC | TRBV2 | NA | TRBD2 | TRBJ2-5 | 17
CASSFGAARYEQYF | TGCGCCAGCAGCTTCGGGGCTGCAAGGTACGAGCAGTACTTC | TRBV4-1 | NA | NA | TRBJ2-7 | 14
CASSPDSASNEQFF | TGTGCCAGCAGCCCCGATTCGGCTAGCAATGAGCAGTTCTTC | TRBV11-2 | NA | NA | TRBJ2-1 | 14
CASSYKVTPMPDTQYF | TGTGCCAGCAGTTACAAGGTGACGCCTATGCCAGATACGCAGTATTTT | TRBV6-6 | NA | NA | TRBJ2-3 | 16
CASSTTRILGDTEAFF | TGTGCCAGCAGCACTACGCGGATCCTCGGGGACACTGAAGCTTTCTTT | TRBV7-2 | NA | NA | TRBJ1-1 | 16
CASSPRLGRGTGNEQFF | TGTGCCAGCAGCCCTCGGCTGGGCAGGGGGACCGGGAATGAGCAGTTCTTC | TRBV28 | once | TRBD1 | TRBJ2-1 | 17
CASSRIPGLVPAGETQYF | TGCGCCAGCAGTCGCATCCCGGGACTAGTACCGGCCGGGGAGACCCAGTACTTC | TRBV23-1 | NA | TRBD2 | TRBJ2-5 | 18
CASSFRQELGNQPQHF | TGCGCCAGCAGCTTTCGACAGGAATTGGGCAATCAGCCCCAGCATTTT | TRBV4-1 | few | NA | TRBJ1-5 | 16
CASSSNKPSYNEQFF | TGTGCCAGCAGCTCCAACAAACCGAGTTACAATGAGCAGTTCTTC | TRBV7-9 | NA | NA | TRBJ2-1 | 15
CASSPNLQGSQETQYF | TGTGCCAGCAGCCCTAATTTACAGGGGTCACAAGAGACCCAGTACTTC | TRBV11-2 | NA | TRBD1 | TRBJ2-5 | 16
CATKTIGGTEAFF | TGCGCCACCAAGACAATTGGAGGCACTGAAGCTTTCTTT | TRBV4-1 | NA | NA | TRBJ1-1 | 13
CASSVTSGTHDEQFF | TGTGCCAGCAGCGTGACTAGCGGGACCCACGATGAGCAGTTCTTC | TRBV7-9 | NA | TRBD2 | TRBJ2-1 | 15
CASSLFGTGRYEQYF | TGTGCCAGCAGTTTATTTGGGACAGGGAGATACGAGCAGTACTTC | TRBV28 | NA | TRBD1 | TRBJ2-7 | 15
CASSLFAGTGNIQYF | TGTGCCAGCAGCTTATTCGCGGGAACTGGAAACATTCAGTACTTC | TRBV7-8 | NA | NA | TRBJ2-4 | 15
CASSHRGTMNTEAFF | TGTGCCAGCAGTCACAGAGGGACAATGAACACTGAAGCTTTCTTT | TRBV9 | NA | NA | TRBJ1-1 | 15
CASSDTGGEETQYF | TGTGCCAGCAGCGATACAGGGGGCGAAGAGACCCAGTACTTC | TRBV7-3 | NA | TRBD1 | TRBJ2-5 | 14
CAWSPGTSFDQPQHF | TGTGCCTGGAGCCCCGGCACAAGCTTTGATCAGCCCCAGCATTTT | TRBV30 | NA | NA | TRBJ1-5 | 15
CASSPPAAREQFF | TGTGCCAGCAGCCCCCCCGCTGCCCGAGAGCAGTTCTTC | TRBV7-9 | NA | NA | TRBJ2-1 | 13
CASRETGGSYNEQFF | TGTGCCAGCAGGGAGACGGGAGGTTCCTACAATGAGCAGTTCTTC | TRBV25-1 | NA | TRBD2 | TRBJ2-1 | 15
CASSLEPGGYNEQFF | TGTGCCAGCAGCTTGGAGCCGGGGGGTTACAATGAGCAGTTCTTC | TRBV5-6 | NA | TRBD2 | TRBJ2-1 | 15
CATSPRWGDGNQPQHF | TGTGCCACCAGCCCTAGATGGGGGGACGGCAATCAGCCCCAGCATTTT | TRBV15 | few | NA | TRBJ1-5 | 16
CAWSVTGETGANVLTF | TGTGCCTGGAGTGTAACAGGGGAGACTGGGGCCAACGTCCTGACTTTC | TRBV30 | NA | TRBD1 | TRBJ2-6 | 16
CASQGREYWTEAFF | TGTGCCAGCCAAGGCAGGGAGTATTGGACTGAAGCTTTCTTT | TRBV2 | once | NA | TRBJ1-1 | 14
CASSPSPGRGYEQYF | TGTGCCAGCAGCCCCTCACCCGGGAGAGGCTACGAGCAGTACTTC | TRBV11-3 | NA | NA | TRBJ2-7 | 15
CASSAGQGVYYGYTF | TGTGCCAGCAGCGCGGGACAGGGGGTTTACTATGGCTACACCTTC | TRBV5-6 | NA | TRBD1 | TRBJ1-2 | 15
CASSVGGGPTDTQYF | TGTGCCAGCAGCGTTGGGGGAGGCCCCACAGATACGCAGTATTTT | TRBV9 | NA | NA | TRBJ2-3 | 15
CASSFSARRRGVYEQYF | TGTGCCAGCAGCTTTTCCGCACGGCGCCGGGGGGTGTACGAGCAGTACTTC | TRBV7-2 | NA | TRBD2 | TRBJ2-7 | 17